This TCR beta chain emerged from a study of blood T cell repertoires in COVID-19. Study background: The United States, Italy and Spain provided the acute and convalescent COVID-19 samples. PBMCs, B-cell-depleted T cells, or T cells provided the cDNA or gDNA that made up the material.

This CDR3 is built from 21 residues. Germline CDR1 LGHNT, CDR2 FRNRAP. V lost 0 bases and J lost 3; bases outside the gene matches: 18. Study processing details: Reference gene primers were amplified, and this amplification served to estimate nucleated cell counts. Using immunoSEQ multiplex PCR, the repertoire was profiled, and TCRdb retains in-frame clones only, with some absent. That table furnishes V, J and clone size, whereas the DNA furnished D and trimming. The data hold 100,000 to 150,000 clones, with 80% to 85% observed a single time. The gene calls are TRBV12-5 and TRBJ2-2, with 8 bases that match TRBD2. This receptor was identified in a man aged 55-75 years with acute or convalescent COVID-19. The sequenced sample was peripheral blood. The CDR3 DNA follows: TGTGCTAGTGGTTTGGTACCCTCCTTCGGGAGGGCCGGTCGGTACACCGGGGAGCTGTTTTTT. Its protein is CASGLVPSFGRAGRYTGELFF.